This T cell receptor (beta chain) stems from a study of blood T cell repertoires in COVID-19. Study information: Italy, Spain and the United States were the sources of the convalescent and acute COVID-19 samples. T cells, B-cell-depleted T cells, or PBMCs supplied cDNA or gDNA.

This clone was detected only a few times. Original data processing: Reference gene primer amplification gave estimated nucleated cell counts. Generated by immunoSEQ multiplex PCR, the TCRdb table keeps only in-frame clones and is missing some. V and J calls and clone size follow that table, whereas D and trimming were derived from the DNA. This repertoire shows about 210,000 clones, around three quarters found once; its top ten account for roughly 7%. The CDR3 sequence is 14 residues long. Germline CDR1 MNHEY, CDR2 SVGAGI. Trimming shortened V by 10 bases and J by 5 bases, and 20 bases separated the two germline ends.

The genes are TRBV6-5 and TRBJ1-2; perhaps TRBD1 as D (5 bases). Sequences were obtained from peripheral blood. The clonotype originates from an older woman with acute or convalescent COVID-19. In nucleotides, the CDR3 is TGTGCCACCAAAGGAGGGGACGCCTTTTATGGCTACACCTTC. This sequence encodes CATKGGDAFYGYTF.